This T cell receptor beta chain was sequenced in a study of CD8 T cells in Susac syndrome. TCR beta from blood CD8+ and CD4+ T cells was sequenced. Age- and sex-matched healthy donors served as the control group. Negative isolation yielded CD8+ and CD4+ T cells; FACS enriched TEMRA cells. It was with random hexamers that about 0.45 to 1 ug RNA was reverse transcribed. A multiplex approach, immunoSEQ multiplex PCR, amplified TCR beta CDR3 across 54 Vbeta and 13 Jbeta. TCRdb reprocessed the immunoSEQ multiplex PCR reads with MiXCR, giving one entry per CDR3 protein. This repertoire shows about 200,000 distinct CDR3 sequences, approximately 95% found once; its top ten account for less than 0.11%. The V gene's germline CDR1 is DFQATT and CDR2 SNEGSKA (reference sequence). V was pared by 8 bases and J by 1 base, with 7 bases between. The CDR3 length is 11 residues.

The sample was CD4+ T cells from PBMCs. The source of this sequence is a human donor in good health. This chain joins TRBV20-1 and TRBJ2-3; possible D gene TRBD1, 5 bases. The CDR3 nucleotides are TGCAGTCTAGGGGGCACAGATACGCAGTATTTT. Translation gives CSLGGTDTQYF.